The entry that follows covers one TCR beta chain sequence. The data stem from a study of beta chain features in type 1 diabetes. Expressed TCRB transcripts were sequenced after all isolated RNA was converted to cDNA. The protocol was immunoSEQ multiplex PCR, while the TCRdb copy is restricted to in-frame clones and leaves out a portion. The table lists hundreds of thousands of clones, roughly 11% of them singletons. The source material was naive CD4+ T cells from blood. This sequence was found in a woman in her thirties in good health.

CDR3 sequence (DNA): TGTGCCAGCACCGGGACTAGCGGACCCTACGAGCAGTACTTC. Encoded protein: CASTGTSGPYEQYF. The chain has TRBV6-5 and TRBJ2-7, with 11 bases that match TRBD2. The CDR3 has 14 amino acids. Germline assignment: CDR1 MNHEY and CDR2 SVGAGI. With V trimmed by 7 bases and J by 2 bases, 4 bases remained unmatched.